The next 3 T cell receptor beta chains were all read from a single sample in a study of T-cell memory formation after mild COVID-19. Each CDR3 protein gets one entry after TCRdb re-called the 5' RACE reads with MiXCR. The sample lists roughly 51,000 distinct CDR3 sequences; roughly 7% were seen once. What was sequenced was PBMCs or a T cell subset sorted from them (not recorded which). These receptors all stem from a man aged 18 to 30 who had mild COVID-19 (a few samples of this study predate the infection). Cell type and time point are not known.

This clonotype showed up many times. The J gene is TRBJ2-7, the V gene TRBV5-4, with TRBD1 matching over 7 bases. Germline assignment: CDR1 SGHNT and CDR2 YYREEE (reference sequence). The J segment lost 3 bases and the V segment lost 0 bases, leaving 9 bases of the junction unmatched. CDR3 length: 16 amino acids. In DNA form, the CDR3 reads TGTGCCAGCAGCTTGGCCGCGGACAGGCGAGACTACGAGCAGTACTTC. Residues: CASSLAADRRDYEQYF.

This clonotype was found a few times. The gene calls are TRBV10-3 and TRBJ2-2; no reliable D call. The CDR3 is 15 amino acids. CDR1 is ENHRY and CDR2 is SYGVKD in the germline V gene. The V gene lost 3 bases and the J gene lost 2 bases, with 10 bases spanning the gap. As DNA, the CDR3 is TGTGCCATCAGTGAAGGAACGGCCAACACCGGGGAGCTGTTTTTT. As protein: CAISEGTANTGELFF.

Turning to this clonotype: A much larger clone lies a single base off, so this may be a read error. The CDR3 reads CASSQEQFRGKDTQYF. In DNA form, the CDR3 reads TGTGCCAGCAGCCAAGAGCAATTTAGGGGCAAAGATACGCAGTATTTT. This chain connects TRBV4-2 to TRBJ2-3, with a weak D call TRBD1 (5 bases). This CDR3 region has 16 residues. Germline CDR1 LGHNA, CDR2 YNFKEQ. V was shortened by 0 bases and J by 5 bases, with 15 bases between the two germline ends.